This entry lists 9 T cell receptor beta chains sequenced from one sample in a study of control samples from healthy donors and cancer patients. Clones were read by immunoSEQ multiplex PCR, and TCRdb kept only the in-frame ones, dropping some. Here the sample spans about 65,000 clones, about nine tenths being singletons. The sample comprised PBMCs. The receptor set was obtained from a woman between 45 and 60 years old with colorectal cancer.

The chain uses TRBV6-6 and TRBJ2-7; D remains ambiguous. This CDR3 is built from 12 residues. Germline-derived CDR1 and CDR2 are MNHNY and SVGAGI (reference sequence). V was trimmed by 6 bases and J by 7 bases, leaving 13 bases between them. The CDR3 DNA sequence: TGTGCCAGCAGCCACCCGCTGGGTGAGCAGTACTTC. It is translated as CASSHPLGEQYF.

This clone was counted a single time. The CDR3: CASSYTKNTDTQYF. The CDR3 DNA follows: TGTGCCAGCAGTTACACGAAGAACACAGATACGCAGTATTTT. The V and J genes are TRBV6-5 and TRBJ2-3; D unresolved. Germline V CDR1 and CDR2: MNHEY, SVGAGI. The CDR3 runs to 14 residues. V lost 2 bases to trimming and J lost 2 bases, with 8 bases between them.

This chain links TRBV11-3 with TRBJ2-7, with 10 bases that match TRBD1. CDR1 and CDR2 (germline): SGHNT, YENEEA. This CDR3 comprises 15 residues. Unmatched junction bases numbered 6, after V lost 5 bases and J lost 2 bases. The CDR3 nucleotides read TGTGCCAGCAGCCCGGGACAGGGGATCACCTACGAGCAGTACTTC. Translation gives CASSPGQGITYEQYF.

The chain employs TRBV28 and TRBJ1-1; D uncertain. Germline V gene sequence: CDR1 MDHEN, CDR2 SYDVKM. The CDR3 extends over 12 amino acids. The germline V and J ends were trimmed by 7 bases and 5 bases, with 11 bases remaining between them. The CDR3 spells CASKRVRTEAFF. CDR3 DNA: TGTGCCAGCAAGAGGGTCAGGACTGAAGCTTTCTTT.

This chain connects TRBV2 to TRBJ1-4; tentative D call: TRBD1 (5 bases). Germline-derived CDR1 and CDR2 are SNHLY and FYNNEI. V lost 8 bases and J 0 bases, leaving 7 bases between the germline ends. The CDR3 covers 13 residues. CDR3 in amino acids: CASCRATNEKLFF. CDR3 nucleotide sequence: TGTGCCAGCTGCAGGGCAACTAATGAAAAACTGTTTTTT.

The V gene is TRBV2, the J gene TRBJ1-2; no clear D gene. The CDR3 contains 15 residues. Germline V gene lookup returns CDR1 SNHLY and CDR2 FYNNEI. V was trimmed by 0 bases and J by 0 bases, leaving 8 bases between them. The CDR3, as DNA: TGTGCCAGCAGTGAAGCGGGGTATCCTAACTATGGCTACACCTTC. This sequence encodes CASSEAGYPNYGYTF.

The chain has TRBV5-1 and TRBJ2-2; D tentatively fits TRBD1 or TRBD2 (5 bases each). The V end was cut by 1 base, the J end by 2 bases, with 12 bases between. This CDR3 is built from 16 residues. The germline V gene encodes CDR1 SGHRS and CDR2 YFSETQ. CDR3 bases: TGCGCCAGCAGCTTGCTCGGGGCACATAACACCGGGGAGCTGTTTTTT. This encodes CASSLLGAHNTGELFF.

The chain employs TRBV28 and TRBJ1-6; 8 nucleotides align to TRBD1. This CDR3 has 15 amino acids. V shed 5 bases and J 6 bases; nucleotides not matched to a gene: 6. Germline V gene lookup returns CDR1 MDHEN and CDR2 SYDVKM. In DNA, the CDR3 is TGTGCCAGCAGTCCACCGGGACAGGTTAATTCACCCCTCCACTTT. Translating gives CASSPPGQVNSPLHF.

Here the CDR3 DNA reads TGTGCCAGCAGAGGGGGAGGGCAGAGGTATCAGCCCCAGCATTTT. Amino acid sequence: CASRGGGQRYQPQHF. The rearrangement uses TRBV27 and TRBJ1-5, with D perhaps matching TRBD1 (6 bases). This CDR3 spans 15 amino acids. Trimming left V 6 bases short and J 5 bases short, with 17 bases between. The germline V gene encodes CDR1 MNHEY and CDR2 SMNVEV (reference sequence).